The next 31 T cell receptor beta chains were all read from a single sample in a study of T cell responses to AZD1222 COVID-19 vaccine. The method was immunoSEQ multiplex PCR; TCRdb's version includes in-frame clones alone and lacks a portion of them. The table has roughly 70,000 clones, 85% seen once. The sequencing here drew on peripheral blood, taken on day 0 of AZD1222 vaccination. The receptors were gathered from an adult in good health.

V gene TRBV6-6 combines with J gene TRBJ2-5; D is uncertain. Trimming took off 4 bases at V and 0 bases at J, with 15 bases between the two ends. The length of the CDR3 is 16 residues. CDR1 is MNHNY, CDR2 SVGAGI, per germline (reference sequence). The CDR3 sequence: CASSLVQATYQETQYF. CDR3 bases: TGTGCCAGCAGTTTGGTCCAGGCCACGTACCAAGAGACCCAGTACTTC.

The CDR3 here is CATRGWSSGSYNEQFF. In DNA, the CDR3 is TGTGCCACCCGCGGGTGGTCTAGCGGCTCCTACAATGAGCAGTTCTTC. The chain links TRBV19 to TRBJ2-1; 7 bases map to TRBD2. The CDR3 is made up of 16 amino acids. The trim removed 10 bases at V and 0 bases at J, leaving 12 bases unmatched. Germline-derived CDR1 and CDR2 are LNHDA and SQIVND (reference sequence). Based on the CDR3 plus reference TRBV19 and TRBJ2-1, the full variable domain is DGGITQSPKYLFRKEGQNVTLSCEQNLNHDAMYWYRQDPGQGLRLIYYSQIVNDFQKGDIAEGYSVSREKKESFPLTVTSAQKNPTAFYLCATRGWSSGSYNEQFFGPGTRLTVL.

The chain recombines TRBV5-1 with TRBJ2-1, with 7 bases lining up with TRBD2. This CDR3 spans 15 amino acids. Germline V CDR1 and CDR2: SGHRS, YFSETQ. Unmatched junction bases numbered 4, after V lost 4 bases and J lost 0 bases. As DNA, the CDR3 is TGCGCCAGCAGCCCTAGCGGAAGCTCCTACAATGAGCAGTTCTTC. Residues: CASSPSGSSYNEQFF.

The sample holds a few counts of this clone. The rearrangement uses TRBV4-2 and TRBJ2-2, with D possibly being TRBD2 (5 bases). Trimming cost V 3 bases and J 2 bases, with 13 bases left between them. The CDR3 spans 16 residues. Looked up from germline, CDR1 is LGHNA and CDR2 is YNFKEQ. The CDR3 region is CASSHRRSSNTGELFF. DNA for the CDR3: TGTGCCAGCAGCCACAGGAGGAGTAGCAACACCGGGGAGCTGTTTTTT.

The chain combines TRBV15 with TRBJ1-3, with no clear D. CDR3 size: 12 residues. The V end was cut by 4 bases, the J end by 9 bases, with 10 bases between. CDR1 and CDR2 (germline): LNHNV, YYDKDF (reference sequence). The CDR3 reads CATSMTRSTIYF. The CDR3 coding sequence is TGTGCCACCAGCATGACCCGGAGCACCATATATTTT.

CDR3 nucleotides: TGTGCCAGCAGTTACGCCGGACAGGGGGACCAGCCCCAGCATTTT. This codes for CASSYAGQGDQPQHF. The gene calls are TRBV6-5 and TRBJ1-5; 10 nucleotides match TRBD1. Germline V CDR1 and CDR2: MNHEY, SVGAGI. This CDR3 spans 15 amino acids. Trimming at V came to 2 bases and at J to 7 bases, leaving 5 bases not matched to a gene.

The V call is TRBV19, the J call TRBJ2-3; possibly TRBD1 or TRBD2 for D (5 bases each). V was clipped by 6 bases and J by 0 bases, with 13 bases between them. Germline V lookup: CDR1 LNHDA, CDR2 SQIVND (reference sequence). The CDR3 runs 15 residues. CDR3 coding DNA: TGTGCCAGTAGGCCGGGACGGACTAGCACAGATACGCAGTATTTT. Translation gives CASRPGRTSTDTQYF.

V usage is TRBV29-1 and J usage is TRBJ1-2; D uncertain. CDR3 length: 11 residues. The V gene lost 6 bases and the J gene lost 8 bases, with 13 bases spanning the gap. Germline lookup yields CDR1 SQVTM and CDR2 ANQGSEA. The chain's CDR3 is CSVGPADGYTF. CDR3 bases: TGCAGCGTAGGGCCGGCAGACGGCTACACCTTC.

V gene TRBV2 combines with J gene TRBJ1-1; 7 bases map to TRBD1. Unmatched junction bases numbered 3, after V lost 7 bases and J lost 7 bases. This CDR3 spans 11 amino acids. Germline V gene data show CDR1 as SNHLY and CDR2 as FYNNEI. The DNA of the CDR3 is TGTGCCAGCATAAGACAGGGTGAAGCTTTCTTT. Its protein is CASIRQGEAFF.

The J gene is TRBJ1-2, the V gene TRBV5-1; D might be TRBD1 (5 bases). V dropped 5 bases and J dropped 6 bases, with 17 bases sitting between them. This CDR3 comprises 14 residues. The germline V gene has CDR1 SGHRS and CDR2 YFSETQ. The CDR3 DNA is TGCGCCAGCAGACCGGGGCCCACCGGCGATGGCTACACCTTC. Its translation is CASRPGPTGDGYTF.

This chain uses TRBV11-1 with TRBJ2-7, with no clear D. Germline V gives CDR1 SGHAT, CDR2 FQDESV (reference sequence). This CDR3 region has 15 residues. V was trimmed by 5 bases and J by 0 bases, leaving 14 bases between them. In nucleotides, the CDR3 is TGTGCCAGCAGCCCGACCGGGTCCAGCTCCTACGAGCAGTACTTC. It specifies CASSPTGSSSYEQYF.

V and J are TRBV6-5 and TRBJ1-2, with 10 bases lining up with TRBD1. The CDR3 consists of 15 residues. With V trimmed by 5 bases and J by 3 bases, 6 bases remained unmatched. The germline CDR1 and CDR2 sequences are MNHEY and SVGAGI. CDR3 loop: CASSPGTGAHYGYTF. The CDR3 nucleotides read TGTGCCAGCAGTCCCGGGACAGGGGCGCACTATGGCTACACCTTC.

The V call is TRBV11-3, the J call TRBJ2-2; TRBD2 is a possible D gene (5 bases). Trimming removed 1 base at V and 1 base at J, with 7 bases between. CDR3 length: 15 residues. CDR1 SGHNT and CDR2 YENEEA come from the germline V gene. In nucleotides, the CDR3 is TGTGCCAGCAGCTTAGGAGGGAGGAACACCGGGGAGCTGTTTTTT. Amino acid sequence: CASSLGGRNTGELFF. Looking up the rest from reference TRBV11-3 and TRBJ2-2 gives the full variable domain: EAGVVQSPRYKIIEKKQPVAFWCNPISGHNTLYWYLQNLGQGPELLIRYENEEAVDDSQLPKDRFSAERLKGVDSTLKIQPAELGDSAVYLCASSLGGRNTGELFFGEGSRLTVL.

The V call is TRBV19, the J call TRBJ2-7, with a tentative D call TRBD1 (7 bases). The CDR3 is 15 amino acids. Germline CDR1 is LNHDA and CDR2 is SQIVND (reference sequence). Trimming pared 1 base from V and 1 base from J, leaving 11 bases between. The CDR3 DNA follows: TGTGCCAGTAGTATAGGCAGGGGGGTATCCTACGAGCAGTACTTC. Its protein is CASSIGRGVSYEQYF.

The V gene is TRBV6-5, the J gene TRBJ2-7, with D possibly matching TRBD1 (5 bases). CDR1 MNHEY and CDR2 SVGAGI come from the germline V gene. The CDR3 runs to 14 residues. Trimming pared 5 bases from V and 1 base from J, leaving 12 bases between. CDR3 sequence: CASSPTTGSYEQYF. For the CDR3, the DNA is TGTGCCAGCAGTCCAACAACAGGATCCTACGAGCAGTACTTC.

V is TRBV10-3 and J is TRBJ1-2, with 8 bases that match TRBD1. V lost 4 bases and J lost 5; bases outside the gene matches: 0. CDR1 and CDR2 (germline): ENHRY, SYGVKD. The CDR3 runs 12 residues. The CDR3 DNA follows: TGTGCCATCAGTGGACAGGGGTATGGCTACACCTTC. Its protein product is CAISGQGYGYTF.

The rearrangement uses TRBV19 and TRBJ1-1, with D maybe TRBD1 (6 bases). Trimming took off 1 base at V and 5 bases at J, with 14 bases between the two ends. Germline assignment: CDR1 LNHDA and CDR2 SQIVND (reference sequence). The CDR3 consists of 15 residues. The CDR3 spells CASSIGGTGMTEAFF. The CDR3 DNA is TGTGCCAGTAGTATAGGCGGTACAGGGATGACTGAAGCTTTCTTT.

CDR3 DNA sequence: TGTGCCAGCTCACTACAGGGTTCCTCTGGGGCCAACGTCCTGACTTTC. Translation gives CASSLQGSSGANVLTF. This sequence joins TRBV18 and TRBJ2-6; D possibly corresponds to TRBD1 (6 bases). Germline V gives CDR1 KGHSH, CDR2 LQKENI. CDR3 length: 16 amino acids. V lost 4 bases and J lost 0, with 10 bases in between.

J is TRBJ1-2 and V is TRBV28; the D is unclear. Per germline, CDR1 MDHEN and CDR2 SYDVKM. The CDR3 extends over 11 amino acids. The V and J ends lost 6 bases and 8 bases respectively, with 10 bases between them. The CDR3 is CASRASFGYTF. The DNA for the CDR3 is TGTGCCAGCAGGGCCTCCTTCGGCTACACCTTC.

This clone came up once. V is TRBV19 and J is TRBJ1-2; 12 bases fit TRBD1. Per the germline V gene, CDR1 is LNHDA and CDR2 is SQIVND (reference sequence). V dropped 6 bases and J dropped 4; count of bases not matched to a gene: 9. The CDR3 runs 16 residues. The CDR3 sequence is CASRRPGTGGSYGYTF. The DNA for the CDR3 is TGTGCCAGTAGAAGACCCGGGACAGGGGGCAGCTATGGCTACACCTTC.

This clone was seen more than once but under ten times. The chain carries TRBV6-1 and TRBJ2-6, with D tentatively TRBD1 (5 bases). Trimming stripped 2 bases from V and 4 bases from J, with 15 bases between. Germline values: CDR1 MNHNS, CDR2 SASEGT. There are 17 residues in the CDR3. For the CDR3, the DNA is TGTGCCAGCAGTGAACGGGTGTTTGGGGCGGGGGCCAACGTCCTGACTTTC. Amino acids: CASSERVFGAGANVLTF.

The table lists this clone with a count of one. This chain uses TRBV3-1 (or the pseudogene TRBV3-2) with TRBJ2-5; either TRBD1 or TRBD2 may fit D (5 bases each). V lost 0 bases and J 5 bases, leaving 16 bases between the germline ends. The CDR3 sequence is 16 residues long. CDR1 LGHDT and CDR2 YNNKEL come from the germline V gene (reference sequence). CDR3: CASSQDVGVARETQYF. As DNA, the CDR3 is TGTGCCAGCAGCCAAGATGTGGGGGTCGCTCGGGAGACCCAGTACTTC.

This clone has just a few counts. The chain joins TRBV5-1 to TRBJ2-2; unclear D gene. The CDR3 contains 12 residues. Germline loops: CDR1 SGHRS, CDR2 YFSETQ. Trimming left V 0 bases short and J 6 bases short, with 3 bases between. The CDR3: CASSLVPGELFF. The CDR3 DNA reads as TGCGCCAGCAGCTTGGTACCCGGGGAGCTGTTTTTT. The full variable domain, with the rest looked up from reference TRBV5-1 and TRBJ2-2, is KAGVTQTPRYLIKTRGQQVTLSCSPISGHRSVSWYQQTPGQGLQFLFEYFSETQRNKGNFPGRFSGRQFSNSRSEMNVSTLELGDSALYLCASSLVPGELFFGEGSRLTVL.

In this sample, this clone turned up once. J is TRBJ1-1 and V is TRBV5-1, with 7 bases identical to TRBD1. The J segment lost 3 bases and the V segment lost 4 bases, leaving 6 bases of the junction unmatched. This CDR3 spans 14 amino acids. Germline CDR1 reads SGHRS; CDR2 reads YFSETQ. The CDR3 sequence: CASSLQGQHTEAFF. CDR3 DNA: TGCGCCAGCAGCCTACAGGGACAGCACACTGAAGCTTTCTTT.

The chain has TRBV25-1 and TRBJ1-1, with D unclear. Trimming left V 11 bases short and J 6 bases short, with 13 bases between. The CDR3 spans 11 residues. Germline V gene data show CDR1 as MGHDK and CDR2 as SYGVNS. CDR3 protein: CASQREAEAFF. DNA for the CDR3: TGTGCCTCACAGAGAGAGGCTGAAGCTTTCTTT.

This chain uses TRBV12-3 or TRBV12-4 with TRBJ2-7; 7 bases fit TRBD2. The CDR3 contains 13 residues. The ends lost 3 bases at V and 6 bases at J; junction bases unmatched: 5. This CDR3 reads CASSFGGGSEQYF. The CDR3 DNA is TGTGCCAGCAGTTTTGGGGGGGGGAGCGAGCAGTACTTC.

This chain links TRBV3-1 (or the pseudogene TRBV3-2) with TRBJ2-7; no clear D gene. V dropped 4 bases and J dropped 5 bases, with 9 bases sitting between them. CDR3 size: 12 residues. Germline V gene lookup returns CDR1 LGHDT and CDR2 YNNKEL (reference sequence). CDR3 amino acids: CASSPEGDEQYF. In DNA, the CDR3 is TGTGCCAGCAGCCCCGAAGGTGACGAGCAGTACTTC.

For this clone: The junction shows a germline mismatch at one end, possibly a read error. The chain uses TRBV11-2 and TRBJ2-5; possible D gene TRBD2, 6 bases. Germline CDR1 and CDR2: SGHAT and FQNNGV. The CDR3 covers 14 residues. The CDR3 coding sequence is TGTGCCAGCAGCTTTCTAGCGAGCAGGGAGAGCCAGTACTTC. This encodes CASSFLASRESQYF.

The chain is built from TRBV5-4 and TRBJ2-3, with 7 nucleotides matching TRBD1. The CDR3 length is 15 residues. The germline V gene has CDR1 SGHNT and CDR2 YYREEE (reference sequence). V was pared by 0 bases and J by 1 base, with 2 bases of the junction left unmatched. Here the CDR3 reads CASSLDRGGTDTQYF. DNA of the CDR3: TGTGCCAGCAGCTTGGACAGGGGAGGCACAGATACGCAGTATTTT.

The V gene is TRBV19, the J gene TRBJ2-2, with TRBD1 matching 9 bases. The CDR3 length is 15 residues. V gave up 4 bases and J gave up 3 bases; unmatched junction bases: 3. Germline assignment: CDR1 LNHDA and CDR2 SQIVND (reference sequence). CDR3 amino acids: CASSTGQGYTGELFF. The CDR3 nucleotides read TGTGCCAGTAGTACGGGACAGGGTTACACCGGGGAGCTGTTTTTT. Full variable domain (outside the CDR3, taken from reference TRBV19 and TRBJ2-2): DGGITQSPKYLFRKEGQNVTLSCEQNLNHDAMYWYRQDPGQGLRLIYYSQIVNDFQKGDIAEGYSVSREKKESFPLTVTSAQKNPTAFYLCASSTGQGYTGELFFGEGSRLTVL.

The chain uses TRBV5-4 and TRBJ2-7; 10 bases are shared with TRBD1. The CDR3 extends over 15 amino acids. J gave up 4 bases and V 1 base, and 5 bases lay outside the gene matches. Germline assignment: CDR1 SGHNT and CDR2 YYREEE (reference sequence). The CDR3 reads CASSLLGQGIYEQYF. The DNA for the CDR3 is TGTGCCAGCAGCTTGCTGGGACAGGGGATTTACGAGCAGTACTTC.